This TCR beta chain was documented in a study of identifying expanded T cells in peripheral blood. Study conclusions and caveats: Variance in clone template counts between two-week samples significantly increased with total template count across all healthy donors. Over around two and four weeks, about 17 and 20 clones changed, versus 1.2 between replicates.

During the collection period, no donor immune events like infections were recorded. As regards this clone: Its matching antigen is unknown.

TCRdb keeps only in-frame clones here, not all; method: immunoSEQ multiplex PCR. The sample consists of tens of thousands of clones, about 80% of them appearing once. V lost 4 bases and J lost 1, with 10 bases in between. Germline CDR1 SGHNT, CDR2 YENEEA. This CDR3 spans 14 amino acids. Sequencing was performed on blood. This clonotype originated in a person aged 18 to 70 in good health. This sequence joins TRBV11-3 and TRBJ2-5; D gene uncertain. The CDR3 DNA reads as TGTGCCAGCAGCTCGAGTTCGTTCCAAGAGACCCAGTACTTC. Its protein is CASSSSSFQETQYF.